These 14 T cell receptor beta chains originate from one sample sequenced in a study of control samples from healthy donors and cancer patients. Assay used: immunoSEQ multiplex PCR; TCRdb lists only in-frame clones, some missing. The data hold 75,000 to 100,000 clones, with about nine tenths observed a single time. What was sequenced was blood. The receptors here all came from a man aged 45-60 years in good health.

This sequence joins TRBV3-1 (or the pseudogene TRBV3-2) and TRBJ1-2; D is uncertain. CDR1 and CDR2 (germline): LGHDT, YNNKEL (reference sequence). The V and J ends lost 4 bases and 5 bases respectively, with 8 bases between them. CDR3 size: 12 residues. Here the CDR3 DNA reads TGTGCCAGCAGCCGTACAGCGTATGGCTACACCTTC. Amino acids: CASSRTAYGYTF.

This chain links TRBV10-2 with TRBJ1-5; 11 positions agree with TRBD1. Germline V gene data show CDR1 as WSHSY and CDR2 as SAAADI. V dropped 8 bases and J dropped 7; count of bases not matched to a gene: 7. The CDR3 runs 14 residues. The CDR3, as DNA: TGCGCCAGCGCGGGACAGGGGGTAGTCCAGCCCCAGCATTTT. Encoded protein: CASAGQGVVQPQHF.

The chain has TRBV19 and TRBJ1-1; 11 bases fit TRBD1. Germline values: CDR1 LNHDA, CDR2 SQIVND (reference sequence). The ends lost 7 bases at V and 1 base at J; junction bases unmatched: 8. This CDR3 has 16 amino acids. CDR3 coding DNA: TGTGCCAGTATTCCCCGGACAGGGGGCAAGAACACTGAAGCTTTCTTT. Translated: CASIPRTGGKNTEAFF.

The CDR3 spells CASSRTTGMAGELFF. CDR3 sequence (DNA): TGTGCCAGCAGTCGAACGACAGGGATGGCCGGGGAGCTGTTTTTT. The chain is built from TRBV2 and TRBJ2-2; the match to TRBD1 covers 7 bases. The CDR3 sequence is 15 residues long. The V gene end was trimmed by 5 bases and the J gene end by 6 bases; junction bases not matched to a gene: 9. Germline V CDR1 and CDR2: SNHLY, FYNNEI.

CDR3 DNA: TGTGCCAGCAGCCCCCCCGGGACCACAGATACGCAGTATTTT. As protein: CASSPPGTTDTQYF. This chain links TRBV9 with TRBJ2-3, with D perhaps being TRBD1 or TRBD2 (5 bases each). V lost 4 bases and J 2 bases, leaving 11 bases between the germline ends. Germline lookup yields CDR1 SGDLS and CDR2 YYNGEE. The CDR3 length is 14 residues. The full variable domain, its missing parts supplied by reference TRBV9 and TRBJ2-3, is DSGVTQTPKHLITATGQRVTLRCSPRSGDLSVYWYQQSLDQGLQFLIQYYNGEERAKGNILERFSAQQFPDLHSELNLSSLELGDSALYFCASSPPGTTDTQYFGPGTRLTVL.

This chain joins TRBV6-4 and TRBJ2-1; D unclear. Germline V lookup: CDR1 MRHNA, CDR2 SNTAGT. Deletions cut 0 bases from V and 0 bases from J, with 9 bases between. CDR3 length equals 16 residues. In DNA, the CDR3 is TGTGCCAGCAGTGACTCGACGGCTCACTCCTACAATGAGCAGTTCTTC. Amino acid sequence: CASSDSTAHSYNEQFF.

The rearrangement uses TRBV5-3 and TRBJ1-2; possible D gene TRBD1, 6 bases. TRBV5-3 is an ORF, with its function uncertain. The CDR3 runs to 14 residues. The V gene lost 4 bases and the J gene lost 5 bases, with 15 bases spanning the gap. The CDR3 sequence: CARSTCSGEYGYTF. CDR3 bases: TGTGCCAGAAGCACTTGTTCAGGGGAATATGGCTACACCTTC.

The V call is TRBV7-9, the J call TRBJ2-5, with D unresolved. V shed 2 bases and J shed 4 bases, with 11 bases lying between them. The germline CDR1 and CDR2 sequences are SEHNR and FQNEAQ (reference sequence). The CDR3 contains 14 residues. In DNA, the CDR3 is TGTGCCAGCAGCTTAAGCCGAGCCCGAGAGACCCAGTACTTC. Translated, it gives CASSLSRARETQYF. Combining the CDR3 with reference TRBV7-9 and TRBJ2-5 gives the whole variable domain DTGVSQNPRHKITKRGQNVTFRCDPISEHNRLYWYRQTLGQGPEFLTYFQNEAQLEKSRLLSDRFSAERPKGSFSTLEIQRTEQGDSAMYLCASSLSRARETQYFGPGTRLLVL.

This chain links TRBV2 with TRBJ1-3; D is possibly TRBD1 (5 bases). The V end lost 6 bases, the J end lost 0 bases, and 9 bases lay between the germline ends. CDR1 and CDR2 (germline): SNHLY, FYNNEI. There are 14 residues in the CDR3. The CDR3 DNA follows: TGTGCCAGCAGAGGGACCTACTCTGGAAACACCATATATTTT. Its translation is CASRGTYSGNTIYF.

This sequence joins TRBV6-5 and TRBJ2-2; D gene ambiguous. This CDR3 is 15 amino acids long. Germline V CDR1 and CDR2: MNHEY, SVGAGI. Trimming removed 5 bases at V and 3 bases at J, with 13 bases between. DNA of the CDR3: TGTGCCAGCAGTCCGATGCAGGATTACACCGGGGAGCTGTTTTTT. It specifies CASSPMQDYTGELFF.

The chain couples TRBV12-2 to TRBJ2-7; the table names TRBD1, a call not compared with the DNA. TRBV12-2 is a documented pseudogene. This CDR3 is 15 amino acids long. CDR3 residues: CASLYRTDVPYEQYF. CDR3 DNA: TGTGCAAGTCTTTACAGGACAGATGTCCCCTACGAGCAGTACTTC.

The chain has TRBV6-6 and TRBJ2-7; 10 bases agree with TRBD2. The V gene's germline CDR1 is MNHNY and CDR2 SVGAGI (reference sequence). The length of the CDR3 is 16 residues. Trimming cost V 0 bases and J 4 bases; bases outside gene matches: 6. Written as DNA, the CDR3 is TGTGCCAGCAGTTACTCGGAACTAGCGGGGATGTACGAGCAGTACTTC. Its translation: CASSYSELAGMYEQYF.

This clone has just one count. The rearrangement joins TRBV27 to TRBJ1-5, with TRBD1 as a possible D gene (5 bases). Per germline, CDR1 MNHEY and CDR2 SMNVEV (reference sequence). V was trimmed by 6 bases and J by 3 bases, leaving 9 bases between them. The CDR3 length is 13 residues. The CDR3 region has the DNA TGTGCCAGCAGCGAAGGGGTCAATCAGCCCCAGCATTTT. Translating gives CASSEGVNQPQHF.

This chain uses TRBV30 with TRBJ1-6; D not certain. This CDR3 is 15 amino acids long. CDR1 is GTSNPN and CDR2 is SVGIG in the germline V gene (reference sequence). Between the trimmed V and J ends, which lost 3 bases and 7 bases, there was a span of 16 bases. The CDR3 loop reads CAWRIDPIPNSPLHF. The CDR3 nucleotides are TGTGCCTGGAGGATAGACCCCATCCCAAATTCACCCCTCCACTTT.